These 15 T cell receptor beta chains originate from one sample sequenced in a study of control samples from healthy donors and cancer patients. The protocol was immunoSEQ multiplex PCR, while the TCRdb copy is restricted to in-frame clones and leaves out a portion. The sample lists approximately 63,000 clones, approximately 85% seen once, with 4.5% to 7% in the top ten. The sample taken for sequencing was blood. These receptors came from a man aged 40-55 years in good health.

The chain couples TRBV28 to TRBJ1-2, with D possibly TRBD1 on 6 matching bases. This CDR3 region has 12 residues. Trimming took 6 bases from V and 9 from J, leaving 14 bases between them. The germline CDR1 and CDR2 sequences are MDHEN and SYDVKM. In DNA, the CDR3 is TGTGCCAGCAGGAACACAGGGTACAGCTACACCTTC. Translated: CASRNTGYSYTF.

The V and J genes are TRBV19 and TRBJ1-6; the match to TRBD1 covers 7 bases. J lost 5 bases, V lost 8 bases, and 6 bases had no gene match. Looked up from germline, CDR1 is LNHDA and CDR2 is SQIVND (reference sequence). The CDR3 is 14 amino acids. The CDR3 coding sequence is TGTGCCAGTCAAAAACAGGGGAATAATTCACCCCTCCACTTT. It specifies CASQKQGNNSPLHF.

CDR3: CASSEGSGLAGLFEQYF. The CDR3 DNA reads TGTGCCAGCAGCGAGGGCTCTGGACTAGCGGGGTTGTTTGAGCAGTACTTC. J is TRBJ2-7 and V is TRBV13; TRBD2 matches at 12 bases. Germline V CDR1 and CDR2: PRHDT, FYEKMQ (reference sequence). Unmatched junction bases numbered 15, after V lost 5 bases and J lost 7 bases. This CDR3 comprises 17 residues.

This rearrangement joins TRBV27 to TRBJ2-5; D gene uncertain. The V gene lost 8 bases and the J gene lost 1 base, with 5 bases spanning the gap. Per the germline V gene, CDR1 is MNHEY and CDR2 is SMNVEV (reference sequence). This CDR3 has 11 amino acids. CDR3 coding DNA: TGTGCCAGCCGTACCCAAGAGACCCAGTACTTC. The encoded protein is CASRTQETQYF.

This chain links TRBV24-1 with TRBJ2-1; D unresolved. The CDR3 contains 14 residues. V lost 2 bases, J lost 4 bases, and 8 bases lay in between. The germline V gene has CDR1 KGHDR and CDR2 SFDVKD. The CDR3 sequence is CATSDSIGYNEQFF. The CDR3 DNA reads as TGTGCCACCAGTGATTCTATAGGATACAATGAGCAGTTCTTC.

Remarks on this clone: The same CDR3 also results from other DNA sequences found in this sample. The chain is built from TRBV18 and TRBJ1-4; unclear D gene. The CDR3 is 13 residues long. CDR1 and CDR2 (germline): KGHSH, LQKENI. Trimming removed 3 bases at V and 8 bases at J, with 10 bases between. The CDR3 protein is CASSPGFREKLFF. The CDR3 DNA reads TGTGCCAGCTCACCCGGGTTCCGGGAAAAACTGTTTTTT.

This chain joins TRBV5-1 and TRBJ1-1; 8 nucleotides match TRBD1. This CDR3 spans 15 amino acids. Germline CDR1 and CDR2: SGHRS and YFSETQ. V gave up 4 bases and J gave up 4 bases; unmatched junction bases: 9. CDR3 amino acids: CASSGGSTGGTEAFF. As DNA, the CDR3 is TGCGCCAGCAGCGGGGGCTCAACAGGGGGCACTGAAGCTTTCTTT.

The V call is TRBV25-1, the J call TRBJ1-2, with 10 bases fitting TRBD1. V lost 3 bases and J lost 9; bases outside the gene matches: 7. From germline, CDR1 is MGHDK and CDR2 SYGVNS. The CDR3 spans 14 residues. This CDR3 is CASSEPWGQGRYTF. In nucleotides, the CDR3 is TGTGCCAGCAGTGAGCCGTGGGGACAGGGGCGCTACACCTTC.

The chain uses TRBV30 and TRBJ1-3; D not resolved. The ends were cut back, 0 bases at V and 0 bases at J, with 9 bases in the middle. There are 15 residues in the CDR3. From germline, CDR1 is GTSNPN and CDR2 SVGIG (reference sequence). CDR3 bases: TGTGCCTGGAGTGTATCCGGACGCTCTGGAAACACCATATATTTT. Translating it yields CAWSVSGRSGNTIYF.

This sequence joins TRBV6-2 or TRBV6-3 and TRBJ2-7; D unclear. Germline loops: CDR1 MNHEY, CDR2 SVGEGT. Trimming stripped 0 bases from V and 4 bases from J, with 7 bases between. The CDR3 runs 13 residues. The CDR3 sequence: CASSYSIPYEQYF. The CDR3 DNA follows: TGTGCCAGCAGTTACTCGATCCCGTACGAGCAGTACTTC.

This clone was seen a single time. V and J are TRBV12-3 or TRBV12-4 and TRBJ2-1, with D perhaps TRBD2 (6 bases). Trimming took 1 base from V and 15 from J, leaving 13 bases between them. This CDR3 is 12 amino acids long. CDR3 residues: CASSLGQGGSFF. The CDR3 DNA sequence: TGTGCCAGCAGTTTAGGGCAGGGAGGCTCGTTCTTC.

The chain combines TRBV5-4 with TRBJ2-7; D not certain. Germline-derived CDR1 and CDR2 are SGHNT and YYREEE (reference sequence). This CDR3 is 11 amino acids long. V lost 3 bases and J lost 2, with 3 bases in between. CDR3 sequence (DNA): TGTGCCAGCAGCTATACCTACGAGCAGTACTTC. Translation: CASSYTYEQYF.

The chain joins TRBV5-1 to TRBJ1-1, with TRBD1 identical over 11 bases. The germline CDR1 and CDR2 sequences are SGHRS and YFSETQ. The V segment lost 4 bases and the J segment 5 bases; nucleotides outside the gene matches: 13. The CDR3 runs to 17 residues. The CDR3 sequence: CASSATGGQGALTEAFF. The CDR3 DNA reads TGCGCCAGCAGCGCCACGGGCGGACAGGGGGCGCTTACTGAAGCTTTCTTT.

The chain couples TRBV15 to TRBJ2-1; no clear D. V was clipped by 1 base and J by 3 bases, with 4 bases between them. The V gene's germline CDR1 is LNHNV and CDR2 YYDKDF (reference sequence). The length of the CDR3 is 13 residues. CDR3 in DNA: TGTGCCACCAGCAGAGGATACTACAATGAGCAGTTCTTC. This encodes CATSRGYYNEQFF. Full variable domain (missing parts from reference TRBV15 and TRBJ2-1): DAMVIQNPRYQVTQFGKPVTLSCSQTLNHNVMYWYQQKSSQAPKLLFHYYDKDFNNEADTPDNFQSRRPNTSFCFLDIRSPGLGDTAMYLCATSRGYYNEQFFGPGTRLTVL.

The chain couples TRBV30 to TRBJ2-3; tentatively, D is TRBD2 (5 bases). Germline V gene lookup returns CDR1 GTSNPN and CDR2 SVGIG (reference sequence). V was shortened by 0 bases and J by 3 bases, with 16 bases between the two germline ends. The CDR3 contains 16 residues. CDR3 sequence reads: CAWSVQRERPTDTQYF. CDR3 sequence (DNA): TGTGCCTGGAGTGTACAACGGGAACGCCCTACAGATACGCAGTATTTT.